The clone carrying this T cell receptor (beta chain) has at least ten counts. The data were obtained in a study of blood T cells in healthy people across ages. Per-sample yields of isolated PBMCs were at least 6 million. A second about 7 to 11 cycle PCR used barcoded and J-beta primers. TCRdb called the 5' RACE reads again in MiXCR, with one record for every CDR3 protein. The repertoire holds just under 750,000 distinct CDR3 sequences, with 22% as singletons. The origin of this receptor is a man between 70 and 80 years old in good health. Sample: blood.

CDR3 protein: CSVELLETQYF. In DNA form, the CDR3 reads TGCAGCGTTGAATTGTTAGAGACCCAGTACTTC. The chain recombines TRBV29-1 with TRBJ2-5, with no clear D. This CDR3 has 11 residues. From germline, CDR1 is SQVTM and CDR2 ANQGSEA. V lost 2 bases and J lost 4, with 5 bases in between. Filled out from reference TRBV29-1 and TRBJ2-5, the complete variable domain reads SAVISQKPSRDICQRGTSLTIQCQVDSQVTMMFWYRQQPGQSLTLIATANQGSEATYESGFVIDKFPISRPNLTFSTLTVSNMSPEDSSIYLCSVELLETQYFGPGTRLLVL.